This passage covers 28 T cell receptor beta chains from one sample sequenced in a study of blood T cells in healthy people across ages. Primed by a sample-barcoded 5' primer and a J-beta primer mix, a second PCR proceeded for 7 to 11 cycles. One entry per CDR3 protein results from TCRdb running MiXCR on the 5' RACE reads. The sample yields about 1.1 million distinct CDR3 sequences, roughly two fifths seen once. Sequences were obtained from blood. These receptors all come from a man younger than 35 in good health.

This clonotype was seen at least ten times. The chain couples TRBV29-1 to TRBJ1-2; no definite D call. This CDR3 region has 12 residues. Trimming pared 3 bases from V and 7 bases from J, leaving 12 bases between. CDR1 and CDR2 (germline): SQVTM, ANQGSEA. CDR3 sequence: CSVETLRSGYTF. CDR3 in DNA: TGCAGCGTTGAGACTCTCAGAAGTGGCTACACCTTC.

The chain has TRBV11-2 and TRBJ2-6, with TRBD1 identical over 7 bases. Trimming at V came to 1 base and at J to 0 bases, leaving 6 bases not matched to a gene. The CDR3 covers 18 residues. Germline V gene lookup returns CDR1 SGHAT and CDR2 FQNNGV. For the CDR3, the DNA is TGTGCCAGCAGCTTAGGGACAGGATTCAGCTCTGGGGCCAACGTCCTGACTTTC. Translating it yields CASSLGTGFSSGANVLTF.

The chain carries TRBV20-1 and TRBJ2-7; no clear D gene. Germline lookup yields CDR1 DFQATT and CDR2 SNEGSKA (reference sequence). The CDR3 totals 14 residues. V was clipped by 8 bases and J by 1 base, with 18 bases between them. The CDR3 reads CSSLDTKSSYEQYF. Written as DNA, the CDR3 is TGCAGTTCATTAGACACGAAAAGTTCCTACGAGCAGTACTTC.

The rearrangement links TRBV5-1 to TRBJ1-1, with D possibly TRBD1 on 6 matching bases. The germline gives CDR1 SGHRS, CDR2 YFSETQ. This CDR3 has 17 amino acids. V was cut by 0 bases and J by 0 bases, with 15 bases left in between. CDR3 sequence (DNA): TGCGCCAGCAGCTTGGGGGGGGGCACCATTATGAACACTGAAGCTTTCTTT. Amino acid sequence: CASSLGGGTIMNTEAFF.

CDR3 in amino acids: CASSQVDGYTF. For the CDR3, the DNA is TGTGCCAGCAGCCAGGTTGATGGCTACACCTTC. This rearrangement joins TRBV3-1 to TRBJ1-2; no clear D. The germline gives CDR1 LGHDT, CDR2 YNNKEL (reference sequence). V gave up 3 bases and J gave up 6 bases, with 5 bases separating them. CDR3 length: 11 amino acids.

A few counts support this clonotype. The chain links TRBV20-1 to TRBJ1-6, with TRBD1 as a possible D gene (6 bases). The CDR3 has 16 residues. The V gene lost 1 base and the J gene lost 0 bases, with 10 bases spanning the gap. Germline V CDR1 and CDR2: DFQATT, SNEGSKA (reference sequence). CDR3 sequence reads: CSARGRGSSYNSPLHF. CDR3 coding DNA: TGCAGTGCTAGAGGGAGGGGGAGCTCCTATAATTCACCCCTCCACTTT.

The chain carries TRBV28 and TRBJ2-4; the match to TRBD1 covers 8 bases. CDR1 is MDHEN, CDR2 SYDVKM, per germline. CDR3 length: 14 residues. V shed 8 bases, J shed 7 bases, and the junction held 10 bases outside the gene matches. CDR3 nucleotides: TGTGCCAGCGGGAAAAGGACAGGGAGGAACATTCAGTACTTC. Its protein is CASGKRTGRNIQYF.

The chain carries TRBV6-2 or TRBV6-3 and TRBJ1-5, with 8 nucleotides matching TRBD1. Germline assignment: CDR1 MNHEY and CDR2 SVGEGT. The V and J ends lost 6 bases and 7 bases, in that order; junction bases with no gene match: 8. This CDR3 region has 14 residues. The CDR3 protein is CASSRGQGEQPQHF. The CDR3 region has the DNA TGTGCCAGCAGCCGCGGACAGGGAGAACAGCCCCAGCATTTT.

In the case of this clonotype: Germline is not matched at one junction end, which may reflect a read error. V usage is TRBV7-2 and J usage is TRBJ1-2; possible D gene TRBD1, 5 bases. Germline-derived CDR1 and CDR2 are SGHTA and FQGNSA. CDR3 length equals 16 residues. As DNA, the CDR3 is TGTGCCGGCAGCTTTAGTCTCGACAGCCTCAACTATGGCTACACCTTC. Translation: CAGSFSLDSLNYGYTF.

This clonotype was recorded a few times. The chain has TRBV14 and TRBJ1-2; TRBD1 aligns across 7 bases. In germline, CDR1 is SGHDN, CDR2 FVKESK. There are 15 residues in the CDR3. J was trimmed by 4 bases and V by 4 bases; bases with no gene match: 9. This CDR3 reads CASSPETDRFYGYTF. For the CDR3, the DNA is TGTGCCAGCAGCCCCGAAACGGACAGGTTCTATGGCTACACCTTC. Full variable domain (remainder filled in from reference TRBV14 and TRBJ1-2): EAGVTQFPSHSVIEKGQTVTLRCDPISGHDNLYWYRRVMGKEIKFLLHFVKESKQDESGMPNNRFLAERTGGTYSTLKVQPAELEDSGVYFCASSPETDRFYGYTFGSGTRLTVV.

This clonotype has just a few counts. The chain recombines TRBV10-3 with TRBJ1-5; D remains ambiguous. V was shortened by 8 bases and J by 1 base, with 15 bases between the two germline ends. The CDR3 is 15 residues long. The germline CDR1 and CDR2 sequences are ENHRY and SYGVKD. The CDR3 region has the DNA TGTGCCATCCGACGAGAAGGGATGAGCAATCAGCCCCAGCATTTT. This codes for CAIRREGMSNQPQHF.

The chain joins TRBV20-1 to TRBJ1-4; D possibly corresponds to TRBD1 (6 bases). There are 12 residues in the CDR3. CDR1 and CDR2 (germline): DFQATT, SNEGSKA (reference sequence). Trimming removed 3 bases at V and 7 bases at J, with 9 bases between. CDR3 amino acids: CSASRGGEKLFF. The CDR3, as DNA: TGCAGTGCTAGCAGGGGAGGTGAAAAACTGTTTTTT.

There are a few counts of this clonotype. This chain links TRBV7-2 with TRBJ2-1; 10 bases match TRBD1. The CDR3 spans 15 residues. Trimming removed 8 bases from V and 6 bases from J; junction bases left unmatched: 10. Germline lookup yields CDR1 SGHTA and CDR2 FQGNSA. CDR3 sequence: CASGKRDRGSNEQFF. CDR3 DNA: TGTGCCAGCGGGAAACGGGACAGGGGTTCCAATGAGCAGTTCTTC.

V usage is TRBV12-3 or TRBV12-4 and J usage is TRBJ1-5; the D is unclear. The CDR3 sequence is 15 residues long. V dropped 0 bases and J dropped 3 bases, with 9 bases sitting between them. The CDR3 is CASSLAPQVNQPQHF. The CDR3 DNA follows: TGTGCCAGCAGTTTAGCACCGCAAGTCAATCAGCCCCAGCATTTT.

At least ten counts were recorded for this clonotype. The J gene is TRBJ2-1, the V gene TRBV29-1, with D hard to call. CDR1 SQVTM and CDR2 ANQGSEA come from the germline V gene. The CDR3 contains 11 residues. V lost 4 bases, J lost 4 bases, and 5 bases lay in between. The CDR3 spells CSVGRYNEQFF. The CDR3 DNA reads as TGCAGCGTTGGTAGATACAATGAGCAGTTCTTC.

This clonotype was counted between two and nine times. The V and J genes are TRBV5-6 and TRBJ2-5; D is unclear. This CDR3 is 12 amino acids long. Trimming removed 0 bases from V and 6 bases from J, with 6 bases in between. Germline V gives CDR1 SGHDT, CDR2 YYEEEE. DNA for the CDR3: TGTGCCAGCAGCTTGGCCGTCAAGACCCAGTACTTC. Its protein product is CASSLAVKTQYF.

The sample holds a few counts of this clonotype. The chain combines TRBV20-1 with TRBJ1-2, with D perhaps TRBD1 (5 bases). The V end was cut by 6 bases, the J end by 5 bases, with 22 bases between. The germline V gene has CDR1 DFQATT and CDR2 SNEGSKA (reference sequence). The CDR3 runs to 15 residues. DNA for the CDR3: TGCAGTGCAACCCTTGGGGCAGCGATTACATATGGCTACACCTTC. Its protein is CSATLGAAITYGYTF.

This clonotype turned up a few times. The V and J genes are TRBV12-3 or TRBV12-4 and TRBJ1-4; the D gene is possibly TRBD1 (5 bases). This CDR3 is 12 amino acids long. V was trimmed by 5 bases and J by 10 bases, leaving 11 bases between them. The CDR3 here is CASSRPGVKLFF. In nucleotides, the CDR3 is TGTGCCAGCAGTCGCCCGGGGGTAAAACTGTTTTTT.

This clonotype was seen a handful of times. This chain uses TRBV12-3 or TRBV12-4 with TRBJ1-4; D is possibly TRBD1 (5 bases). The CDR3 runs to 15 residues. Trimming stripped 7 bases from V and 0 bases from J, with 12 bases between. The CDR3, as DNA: TGTGCCAGCACCTCGGGGCTTGCAACTAATGAAAAACTGTTTTTT. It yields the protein CASTSGLATNEKLFF.

The CDR3 DNA is TGTGCCAGCAGTCCCTCGATCCACAGTGTAGCAGATACGCAGTATTTT. This encodes CASSPSIHSVADTQYF. This rearrangement joins TRBV28 to TRBJ2-3; D is unresolved. Trimming cost V 5 bases and J 4 bases, with 19 bases left between them. The CDR3 is 16 amino acids. The germline V gene has CDR1 MDHEN and CDR2 SYDVKM.

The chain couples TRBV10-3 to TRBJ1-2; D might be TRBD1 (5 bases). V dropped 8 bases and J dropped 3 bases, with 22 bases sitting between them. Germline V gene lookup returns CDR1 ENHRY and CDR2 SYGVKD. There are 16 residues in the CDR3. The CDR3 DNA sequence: TGTGCCATCCTCTGGGGTGCGGACACGCGAGACTATGGCTACACCTTC. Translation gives CAILWGADTRDYGYTF.

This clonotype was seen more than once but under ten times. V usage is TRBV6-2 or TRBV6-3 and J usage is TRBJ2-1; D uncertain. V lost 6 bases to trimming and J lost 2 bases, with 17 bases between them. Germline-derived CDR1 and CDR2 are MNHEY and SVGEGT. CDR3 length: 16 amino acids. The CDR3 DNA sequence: TGTGCCAGCAGCGCCGTCGACTCAATAACCTACAATGAGCAGTTCTTC. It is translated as CASSAVDSITYNEQFF.

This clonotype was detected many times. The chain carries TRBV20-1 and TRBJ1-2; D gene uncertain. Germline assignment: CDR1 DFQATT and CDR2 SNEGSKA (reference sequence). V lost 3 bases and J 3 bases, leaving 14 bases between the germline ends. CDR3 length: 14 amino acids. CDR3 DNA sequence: TGCAGTGCTAGGATGGACGCCAAGGACTATGGCTACACCTTC. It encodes CSARMDAKDYGYTF.

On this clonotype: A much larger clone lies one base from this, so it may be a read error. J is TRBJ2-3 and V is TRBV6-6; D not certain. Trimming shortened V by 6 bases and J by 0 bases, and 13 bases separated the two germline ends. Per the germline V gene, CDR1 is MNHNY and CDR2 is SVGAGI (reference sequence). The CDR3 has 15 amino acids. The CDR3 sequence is CASRPDGSSTDTQYF. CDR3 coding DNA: TGTGCCAGCAGGCCGGACGGCTCTAGCACAGATACGCAGTATTTT.

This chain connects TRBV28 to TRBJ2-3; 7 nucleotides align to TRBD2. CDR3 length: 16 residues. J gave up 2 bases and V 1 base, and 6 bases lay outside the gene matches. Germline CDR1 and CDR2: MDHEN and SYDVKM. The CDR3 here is CASSLFRGEDTDTQYF. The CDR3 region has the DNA TGTGCCAGCAGTTTATTTCGGGGGGAGGACACAGATACGCAGTATTTT.

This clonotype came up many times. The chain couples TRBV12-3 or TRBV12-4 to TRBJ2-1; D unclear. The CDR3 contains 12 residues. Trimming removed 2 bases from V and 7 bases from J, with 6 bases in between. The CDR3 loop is CASSLKGNEQFF. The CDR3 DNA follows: TGTGCCAGCAGTTTAAAGGGTAATGAGCAGTTCTTC.

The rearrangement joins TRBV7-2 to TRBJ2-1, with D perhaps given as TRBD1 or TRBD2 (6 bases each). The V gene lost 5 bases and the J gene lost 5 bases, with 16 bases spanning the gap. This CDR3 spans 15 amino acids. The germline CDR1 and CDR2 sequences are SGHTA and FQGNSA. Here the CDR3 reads CASSPQPGANNEQFF. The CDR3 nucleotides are TGTGCCAGCAGCCCCCAACCGGGGGCGAACAATGAGCAGTTCTTC.

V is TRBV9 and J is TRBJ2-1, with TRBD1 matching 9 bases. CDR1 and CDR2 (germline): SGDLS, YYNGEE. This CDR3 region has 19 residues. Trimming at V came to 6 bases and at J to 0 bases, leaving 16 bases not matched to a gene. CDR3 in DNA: TGTGCCAGCATGCCGCGGGACAGGGACGACCAAAGCTCCTACAATGAGCAGTTCTTC. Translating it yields CASMPRDRDDQSSYNEQFF.